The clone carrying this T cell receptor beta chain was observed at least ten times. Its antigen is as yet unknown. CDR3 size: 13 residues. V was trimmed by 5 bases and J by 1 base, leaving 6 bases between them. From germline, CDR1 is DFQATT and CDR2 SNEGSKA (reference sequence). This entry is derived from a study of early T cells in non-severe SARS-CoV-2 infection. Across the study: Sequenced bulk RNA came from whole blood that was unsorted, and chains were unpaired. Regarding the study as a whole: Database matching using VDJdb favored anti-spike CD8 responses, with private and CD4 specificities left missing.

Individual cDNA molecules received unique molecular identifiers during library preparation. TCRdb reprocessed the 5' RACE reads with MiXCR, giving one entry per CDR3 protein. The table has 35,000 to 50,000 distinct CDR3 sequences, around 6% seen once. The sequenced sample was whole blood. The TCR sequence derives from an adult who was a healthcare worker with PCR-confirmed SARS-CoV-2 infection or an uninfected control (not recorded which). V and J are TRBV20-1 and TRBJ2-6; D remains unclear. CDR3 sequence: CSAERSGANVLTF. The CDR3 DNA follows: TGCAGTGCTGAGAGATCTGGGGCCAACGTCCTGACTTTC.